The rows below give T cell receptor beta chains drawn from one sample of a study of naive and memory T cell subsets. Each CDR3 protein is one row after TCRdb ran MiXCR on the UMI-ligation and nested PCR reads. The sample includes roughly 100,000 distinct CDR3 sequences, 14% seen only once; the top ten take about 3%. Sequenced material: naive CD8+ T cells from blood. All receptors derive from a human donor in good health. Both conserved end residues are part of each CDR3. The D gene is left open where the match is weak. The listing skips clone size in some rows; elsewhere it reads once, few, many or a size class.

clone_size d_call j_call v_call cdr3_aa cdr3_nt
few - TRBJ2-1 TRBV27 CASSLVRGSYNEQFF TGTGCCAGCAGTTTAGTTAGGGGGTCCTACAATGAGCAGTTCTTC
- - TRBJ2-7 TRBV9 CASSVDRAGYEQYF TGTGCCAGCAGCGTAGACAGGGCTGGGTACGAGCAGTACTTC
few - TRBJ2-1 TRBV27 CASKRGVVYNEQFF TGTGCCAGCAAGAGGGGGGTGGTCTACAATGAGCAGTTCTTC
- - TRBJ2-1 TRBV14 CASSQFPLESSYNEQFF TGTGCCAGCAGCCAATTCCCCCTAGAGAGCTCCTACAATGAGCAGTTCTTC
many - TRBJ1-2 TRBV6-2/TRBV6-3 CASSYSPGVDGYTF TGTGCCAGCAGTTACTCGCCAGGGGTGGATGGCTACACCTTC
- - TRBJ1-1 TRBV29-1 CSVEDKVAEAFF TGCAGCGTTGAAGATAAGGTGGCTGAAGCTTTCTTT
- - TRBJ1-2 TRBV20-1 CSAPPTDYGYTF TGCAGTGCTCCGCCGACGGATTATGGCTACACCTTC
few - TRBJ1-6 TRBV30 CAWRLGQGNSPLHF TGTGCCTGGAGGCTGGGGCAGGGAAATTCACCCCTCCACTTT
many TRBD1 TRBJ2-5 TRBV19 CASRETGNDETQYF TGTGCCAGTAGAGAGACAGGGAACGACGAGACCCAGTACTTC
- TRBD2 TRBJ2-7 TRBV20-1 CSARGTSGYEQYF TGCAGTGCTAGGGGGACTAGCGGATACGAGCAGTACTTC